The 24 T cell receptor beta chains below were found in one sample sequenced in a study of breast tumors, draining lymph nodes, adjacent tissues. TCRdb re-analysed the multiplex PCR reads in MiXCR, keeping a single row per CDR3 protein. This sample yields around 100,000 distinct CDR3 sequences, of which 21% are seen a single time; roughly 1.2% belongs to the top ten. The lymph nodes were axillary draining lymph nodes from breast cancer patients. The sample was axillary lymph node tissue. All receptors derive from a female donor with breast cancer. Some clones in this sample may be carry-over from other donors' samples.

This clonotype was detected ten times or more. V and J are TRBV6-1 and TRBJ2-7; D ambiguous. Germline V CDR1 and CDR2: MNHNS, SASEGT. The germline V and J ends were trimmed by 1 base and 4 bases, with 14 bases remaining between them. This CDR3 is 15 amino acids long. CDR3 in DNA: TGTGCCAGCAGTGAAGAGGCGGCCGACTTTTACGAGCAGTACTTC. Amino acid sequence: CASSEEAADFYEQYF.

A remark on this clonotype: This may come from a read error, since a much larger clone is one base off. The chain couples TRBV5-1 to TRBJ1-5, with 7 positions matching TRBD1. The CDR3 consists of 15 residues. CDR1 is SGHRS and CDR2 is YFSETQ in the germline V gene. CDR3 DNA: TGCGCCAACAGCCCGGAGGGGGCGCGCAATCAGCCCCAGCATTTT. Encoded protein: CANSPEGARNQPQHF.

This clonotype came up a few times. The chain is built from TRBV19 and TRBJ2-2; the D gene is possibly TRBD2 (6 bases). V lost 3 bases to trimming and J lost 4 bases, with 9 bases between them. From germline, CDR1 is LNHDA and CDR2 SQIVND (reference sequence). CDR3 length equals 14 residues. Here the CDR3 reads CASSIGGSTGELFF. The DNA for the CDR3 is TGTGCCAGTAGTATTGGAGGGTCCACCGGGGAGCTGTTTTTT. The whole variable domain, remainder taken from reference TRBV19 and TRBJ2-2, is DGGITQSPKYLFRKEGQNVTLSCEQNLNHDAMYWYRQDPGQGLRLIYYSQIVNDFQKGDIAEGYSVSREKKESFPLTVTSAQKNPTAFYLCASSIGGSTGELFFGEGSRLTVL.

The CDR3 coding sequence is TGTGCCAGCACCCAGTTCAGCAATCAGCCCCAGCATTTT. As protein: CASTQFSNQPQHF. The chain combines TRBV6-1 with TRBJ1-5; D is undetermined. Germline V gene data show CDR1 as MNHNS and CDR2 as SASEGT. CDR3 length equals 13 residues. The V gene lost 7 bases and the J gene lost 1 base, with 8 bases spanning the gap.

This clonotype was observed many times. The gene calls are TRBV6-1 and TRBJ2-5, with a tentative D call TRBD1 (6 bases). In germline, CDR1 is MNHNS, CDR2 SASEGT. There are 12 residues in the CDR3. Trimming removed 8 bases at V and 9 bases at J, with 16 bases between. CDR3 in DNA: TGTGCCAGCTCTACAGGGTATTCGTCCCAGTACTTC. This encodes CASSTGYSSQYF.

Ten or more counts support this clonotype. CDR3 loop: CASSGGQGNTGELFF. The CDR3 nucleotides are TGTGCCAGTAGTGGGGGACAGGGGAACACCGGGGAGCTGTTTTTT. The gene calls are TRBV19 and TRBJ2-2, with 9 bases identical to TRBD1. This CDR3 region has 15 residues. V was clipped by 5 bases and J by 1 base; unmatched bases: 2. Germline assignment: CDR1 LNHDA and CDR2 SQIVND (reference sequence).

Many counts were recorded for this clonotype. Here the CDR3 reads CASTRAPDNSPLHF. In DNA, the CDR3 is TGTGCCAGTACGAGGGCCCCCGATAATTCACCCCTCCACTTT. The J gene is TRBJ1-6, the V gene TRBV19; no firm D call. Trimming took off 7 bases at V and 5 bases at J, with 12 bases between the two ends. The CDR3 has 14 amino acids. Germline V gene lookup returns CDR1 LNHDA and CDR2 SQIVND (reference sequence).

This clonotype was observed at least ten times. The chain combines TRBV30 with TRBJ2-5; D is possibly TRBD1 (5 bases). The CDR3 is 15 residues long. Germline-derived CDR1 and CDR2 are GTSNPN and SVGIG (reference sequence). Trimming removed 2 bases from V and 4 bases from J, with 17 bases in between. The CDR3 nucleotides are TGTGCCTGGAGTTTGGGGCAGTCCCAGGGAGAGACCCAGTACTTC. It translates to CAWSLGQSQGETQYF.

This clonotype was recorded at least ten times. The rearrangement joins TRBV7-9 to TRBJ1-4, with D uncertain. There are 16 residues in the CDR3. CDR1 SEHNR and CDR2 FQNEAQ come from the germline V gene (reference sequence). The V end lost 1 base, the J end lost 4 bases, and 13 bases lay between the germline ends. The CDR3 bases are TGTGCCAGCAGCTTAGTCAATATGGTCTTTAATGAAAAACTGTTTTTT. Translation gives CASSLVNMVFNEKLFF.

Concerning this clonotype: A much larger clone lies one base from this, so it may be a read error. The gene calls are TRBV5-1 and TRBJ2-5; TRBD1 agrees at 7 bases. This CDR3 region has 17 residues. From germline, CDR1 is SGHRS and CDR2 YFSETQ. With 4 bases clipped from V and 3 bases from J, the junction kept 15 bases outside the gene matches. The chain's CDR3 is CASSRKPSGTEKETQYF. CDR3 nucleotides: TGCGCCAGCAGCCGGAAACCCTCCGGGACAGAAAAAGAGACCCAGTACTTC.

This clonotype was recorded many times. This sequence joins TRBV24-1 and TRBJ2-1, with TRBD1 matching over 12 bases. The CDR3 contains 16 residues. Germline CDR1 and CDR2: KGHDR and SFDVKD. V gave up 1 base and J gave up 7 bases; unmatched junction bases: 4. CDR3 DNA sequence: TGTGCCACCAGTGATTTTGGGACAGGGGGCAGGAATGAGCAGTTCTTC. It translates to CATSDFGTGGRNEQFF.

This clonotype was found many times. The chain carries TRBV6-1 and TRBJ2-5; D perhaps matches TRBD1 (6 bases). V was pared by 0 bases and J by 11 bases, with 16 bases between. Germline values: CDR1 MNHNS, CDR2 SASEGT. This CDR3 comprises 14 residues. CDR3 loop: CASSEAQGIIWQYF. CDR3 bases: TGTGCCAGCAGTGAAGCACAGGGTATCATCTGGCAGTACTTC.

Turning to this clonotype: Because the CDR3 is missing its conserved closing phenylalanine or tryptophan, this is likely a read error. The rearrangement uses TRBV7-9 and TRBJ2-3; D perhaps matches TRBD2 (5 bases). V was cut by 5 bases and J by 6 bases, with 21 bases left in between. Germline V CDR1 and CDR2: SEHNR, FQNEAQ (reference sequence). The length of the CDR3 is 16 residues. The CDR3 sequence: CASSHMRFLSGDTQYL. The CDR3 bases are TGTGCCAGCAGCCATATGAGGTTTCTAAGCGGTGATACGCAGTATCTT.

This clonotype was seen repeatedly, ten times or more. The V gene is TRBV27, the J gene TRBJ2-7; 7 nucleotides align to TRBD1. The V gene end was trimmed by 5 bases and the J gene end by 3 bases; junction bases not matched to a gene: 16. CDR1 and CDR2 from the germline V gene are MNHEY and SMNVEV (reference sequence). CDR3 length: 17 residues. CDR3 region: CASSETGIALRDYEQYF. CDR3 DNA sequence: TGTGCCAGCAGTGAGACAGGGATAGCGCTAAGAGACTACGAGCAGTACTTC.

This clonotype was recorded at least ten times. The chain recombines TRBV6-1 with TRBJ1-5; 10 nucleotides match TRBD1. CDR1 and CDR2 (germline): MNHNS, SASEGT. V gave up 1 base and J gave up 8 bases; unmatched junction bases: 11. The CDR3 is 17 amino acids. The CDR3 DNA reads as TGTGCCAGCAGTGAAGTTGGACAGGGGGGGGACTGGGAGCCCCAGCATTTT. Protein product: CASSEVGQGGDWEPQHF.

This clonotype showed up many times. The chain combines TRBV29-1 with TRBJ1-3, with D possibly being TRBD1 (6 bases). The CDR3 covers 15 residues. CDR1 is SQVTM and CDR2 is ANQGSEA in the germline V gene. Between the trimmed V and J ends, which lost 6 bases and 0 bases, there was a span of 15 bases. The CDR3 here is CSVMGGPNSGNTIYF. In nucleotides, the CDR3 is TGCAGCGTGATGGGGGGGCCCAACTCTGGAAACACCATATATTTT. Together with reference TRBV29-1 and TRBJ1-3, the CDR3 gives the full variable domain: SAVISQKPSRDICQRGTSLTIQCQVDSQVTMMFWYRQQPGQSLTLIATANQGSEATYESGFVIDKFPISRPNLTFSTLTVSNMSPEDSSIYLCSVMGGPNSGNTIYFGEGSWLTVV.

This clonotype was counted ten times or more. The V and J genes are TRBV6-1 and TRBJ1-6; D is undetermined. Trimming stripped 4 bases from V and 7 bases from J, with 17 bases between. CDR3 length: 16 residues. CDR1 is MNHNS, CDR2 SASEGT, per germline. CDR3 protein: CASSVLKTNPNSPLHF. For the CDR3, the DNA is TGTGCCAGCAGTGTCTTAAAGACTAACCCAAATTCACCCCTCCACTTT.

Ten or more counts support this clonotype. This rearrangement joins TRBV2 to TRBJ1-5; TRBD1 might be the D (5 bases). The V end was cut by 5 bases, the J end by 4 bases, with 9 bases between. CDR3 size: 13 residues. Germline values: CDR1 SNHLY, CDR2 FYNNEI. In DNA form, the CDR3 reads TGTGCCAGCAGTCCTCAGGGTAATCAGCCCCAGCATTTT. It translates to CASSPQGNQPQHF.

This clonotype has a handful of counts. The J gene is TRBJ2-2, the V gene TRBV5-6, with D possibly being TRBD1 or TRBD2 (5 bases each). The CDR3 length is 15 residues. CDR1 is SGHDT, CDR2 YYEEEE, per germline. With 4 bases removed from V and 4 bases from J, the gap between germline ends came to 14 bases. CDR3 bases: TGTGCCAGCAGCATACCAGGGACGGGCACCGGGGAGCTGTTTTTT. Amino acids: CASSIPGTGTGELFF.

This clonotype has just one count. Just one base apart from a much larger clone, this may be a read error. This rearrangement joins TRBV20-1 to TRBJ2-5; weak D call: TRBD1 (5 bases). CDR3 size: 12 residues. CDR1 is DFQATT, CDR2 SNEGSKA, per germline (reference sequence). The CDR3 nucleotides read TGCAGTGCTACCTCAGGGCAAGAGACCCAGTGCTTC. This sequence encodes CSATSGQETQCF.

At least ten counts were recorded for this clonotype. The chain joins TRBV20-1 to TRBJ1-2; weak D call: TRBD1 (5 bases). Germline CDR1 reads DFQATT; CDR2 reads SNEGSKA (reference sequence). Trimming removed 7 bases from V and 8 bases from J, with 17 bases in between. CDR3 length: 12 amino acids. In nucleotides, the CDR3 is TGCAGTGGAAAGTCGGACACAGGAGGCTACACCTTC. Translating it yields CSGKSDTGGYTF.

This clonotype was picked up many times. The chain combines TRBV2 with TRBJ2-7, with TRBD2 matching 11 bases. CDR1 and CDR2 (germline): SNHLY, FYNNEI. This CDR3 has 15 amino acids. J was trimmed by 3 bases and V by 6 bases; bases with no gene match: 7. Here the CDR3 DNA reads TGTGCCAGCAGCCTATTTAGCGGGGGGGACTACGAGCAGTACTTC. Translating gives CASSLFSGGDYEQYF.

A word on this clonotype: Given a much more abundant clone one base away, this may be a read error. This chain links TRBV7-3 with TRBJ2-1; D tentatively reads TRBD1 or TRBD2 (6 bases each). Germline V CDR1 and CDR2: SGHTA, FQGTGA. The CDR3 runs to 17 residues. CDR3 nucleotide sequence: TGTGCCAGCAGCTTAACCGGGGGCCTAAGCTCCTACAGTGAGCAGTTCTTC. As protein: CASSLTGGLSSYSEQFF.

This clonotype has a count of ten or more. The chain has TRBV3-1 and TRBJ1-3; D is ambiguous. The V gene lost 1 base and the J gene lost 0 bases, with 7 bases spanning the gap. Germline loops: CDR1 LGHDT, CDR2 YNNKEL (reference sequence). The CDR3 sequence is 15 residues long. The CDR3 DNA is TGTGCCAGCAGCCAAGCACTCAGCTCTGGAAACACCATATATTTT. This codes for CASSQALSSGNTIYF.